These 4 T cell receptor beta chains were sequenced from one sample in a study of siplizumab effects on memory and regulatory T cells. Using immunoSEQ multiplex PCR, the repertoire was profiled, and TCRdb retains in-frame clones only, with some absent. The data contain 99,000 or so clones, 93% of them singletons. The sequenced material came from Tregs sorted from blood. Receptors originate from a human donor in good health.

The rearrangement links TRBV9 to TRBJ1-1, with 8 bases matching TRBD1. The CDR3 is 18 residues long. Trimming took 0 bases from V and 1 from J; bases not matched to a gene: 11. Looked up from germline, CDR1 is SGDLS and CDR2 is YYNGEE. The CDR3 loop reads CASSVGPRQGARNTEAFF. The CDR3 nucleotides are TGTGCCAGCAGCGTAGGCCCCCGGCAGGGGGCAAGGAACACTGAAGCTTTCTTT.

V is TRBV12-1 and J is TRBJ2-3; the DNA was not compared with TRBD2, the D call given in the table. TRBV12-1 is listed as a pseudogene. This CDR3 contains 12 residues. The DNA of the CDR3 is TGTGCCAGCAGCTTAACTAGAGATACGCAGTATTTT. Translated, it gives CASSLTRDTQYF.

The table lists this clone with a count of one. The CDR3 here is CASSEPPRYEQYF. DNA of the CDR3: TGTGCCAGCAGTGAGCCCCCTAGGTACGAGCAGTACTTC. This chain connects TRBV2 to TRBJ2-7; D gene unclear. Germline CDR1 and CDR2: SNHLY and FYNNEI. This CDR3 has 13 amino acids. Between the trimmed V and J ends, which lost 3 bases and 4 bases, there was a span of 10 bases. Supplemented by reference TRBV2 and TRBJ2-7, the full variable domain reads EPEVTQTPSHQVTQMGQEVILRCVPISNHLYFYWYRQILGQKVEFLVSFYNNEISEKSEIFDDQFSVERPDGSNFTLKIRSTKLEDSAMYFCASSEPPRYEQYFGPGTRLTVT.

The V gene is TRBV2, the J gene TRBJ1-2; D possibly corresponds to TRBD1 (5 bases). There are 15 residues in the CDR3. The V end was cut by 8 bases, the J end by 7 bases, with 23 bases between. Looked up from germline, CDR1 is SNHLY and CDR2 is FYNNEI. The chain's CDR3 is CASRSGDGTIFGYTF. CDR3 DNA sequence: TGTGCCAGCCGCAGCGGGGACGGGACTATTTTTGGCTACACCTTC.